A single sample gave rise to the 5 T cell receptor beta chains below, sequenced in a study of technical replicates of blood from a handful of donors. Only in-frame clones appear in the TCRdb table, and some are missing; sequencing was by immunoSEQ multiplex PCR. The sample includes about 70,000 clones, roughly 96% of them seen just once. Input material: T cells isolated from PBMCs. The receptors stem from a human donor in good health.

J is TRBJ2-7 and V is TRBV15; TRBD1 agrees at 7 bases. Germline loops: CDR1 LNHNV, CDR2 YYDKDF (reference sequence). This CDR3 has 16 residues. V lost 1 base, J lost 3 bases, and 9 bases stayed unmatched. DNA for the CDR3: TGTGCCACCAGCAGAGTACGGGGAACAGGGGACTACGAGCAGTACTTC. Residues: CATSRVRGTGDYEQYF.

The V call is TRBV2, the J call TRBJ1-2; the match to TRBD1 covers 7 bases. CDR1 is SNHLY and CDR2 is FYNNEI in the germline V gene. With V trimmed by 6 bases and J by 6 bases, 10 bases remained unmatched. This CDR3 is built from 14 residues. The CDR3 DNA sequence: TGTGCCAGCAGGCTCCAGGGGGAAGGGAATGGCTACACCTTC. Its protein product is CASRLQGEGNGYTF.

The chain is built from TRBV5-1 and TRBJ1-1, with D uncertain. The germline V gene encodes CDR1 SGHRS and CDR2 YFSETQ. The CDR3 extends over 16 amino acids. Trimming removed 0 bases from V and 0 bases from J, with 12 bases in between. As DNA, the CDR3 is TGCGCCAGCAGCTTGGGGGCCCGGTCTTTGAACACTGAAGCTTTCTTT. Encoded protein: CASSLGARSLNTEAFF.

The CDR3 sequence: CASSELPGTSGGRRVYEQYF. CDR3 in DNA: TGCGCCAGCAGTGAGTTACCGGGGACTAGCGGGGGACGAAGGGTCTACGAGCAGTACTTC. The chain uses TRBV10-1 and TRBJ2-7, with 14 bases identical to TRBD2. The CDR3 consists of 20 residues. J lost 3 bases, V lost 1 base, and 14 bases had no gene match. From germline, CDR1 is WNHNN and CDR2 SYGVQD (reference sequence).

This chain joins TRBV7-9 and TRBJ2-1, with TRBD2 matching over 9 bases. This CDR3 comprises 18 residues. The V segment lost 3 bases and the J segment 7 bases; nucleotides outside the gene matches: 16. Per germline, CDR1 SEHNR and CDR2 FQNEAQ (reference sequence). Here the CDR3 reads CASSLPLKSSGIENEQFF. CDR3 DNA: TGTGCCAGCAGCTTGCCGTTAAAGTCTAGCGGGATCGAGAATGAGCAGTTCTTC.